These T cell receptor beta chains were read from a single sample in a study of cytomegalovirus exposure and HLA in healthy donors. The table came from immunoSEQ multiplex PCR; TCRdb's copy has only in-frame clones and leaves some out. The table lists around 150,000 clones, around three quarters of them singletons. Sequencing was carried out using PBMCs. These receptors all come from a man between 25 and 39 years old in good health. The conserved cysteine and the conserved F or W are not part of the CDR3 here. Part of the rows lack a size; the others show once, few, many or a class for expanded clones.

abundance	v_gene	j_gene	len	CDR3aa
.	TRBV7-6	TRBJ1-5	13	ASSLADRADQPQH
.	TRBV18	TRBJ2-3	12	ASSPTGSTDTQY
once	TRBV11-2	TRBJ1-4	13	ASSSWTGLNEKLF
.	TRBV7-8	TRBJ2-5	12	ASTQGRQKETQY
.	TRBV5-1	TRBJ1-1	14	ASSFGASSGDTEAF
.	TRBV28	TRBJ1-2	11	ASGRGELYGYT
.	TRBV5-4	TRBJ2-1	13	ASSFTSGGYNEQF
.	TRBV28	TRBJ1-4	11	ASTAPLNEKLF
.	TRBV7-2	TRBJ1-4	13	ASSKQGASNEKLF
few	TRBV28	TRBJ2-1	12	ASQIAGGLGEQF
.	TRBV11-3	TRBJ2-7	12	ASRSGGSSYEQY
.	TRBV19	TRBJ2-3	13	ASRGDGLAADTQY
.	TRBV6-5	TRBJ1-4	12	ASSPDRSREKLF
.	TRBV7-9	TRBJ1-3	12	ASSPPGSGNTIY
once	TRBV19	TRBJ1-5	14	ASSLRGAQSNQPQH
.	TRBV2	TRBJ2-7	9	ASLSSYEQY
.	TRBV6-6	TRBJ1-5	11	ASSSQGNQPQH
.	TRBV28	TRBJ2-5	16	ASSLLTSGTRSRETQY
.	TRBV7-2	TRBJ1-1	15	ASSPFQGRTYNTEAF
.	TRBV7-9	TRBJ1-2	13	ASSAWTGSNYGYT
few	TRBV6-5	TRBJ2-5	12	ASSSPGRRETQY
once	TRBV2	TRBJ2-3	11	ASRVDFTDTQY
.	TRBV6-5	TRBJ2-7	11	ASTPRRGHEQY
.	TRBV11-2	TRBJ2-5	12	ASSFSSGGETQY
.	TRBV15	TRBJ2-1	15	ATSRDWASGSSNEQF
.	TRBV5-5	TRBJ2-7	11	ASLDRNSYEQY
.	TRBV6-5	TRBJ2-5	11	ASARRLEETQY
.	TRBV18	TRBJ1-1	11	ASSPPGRTEAF
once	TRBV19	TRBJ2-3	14	ASSTLSGTEADTQY
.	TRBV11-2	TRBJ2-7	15	ASSSPWGSGLTYEQY
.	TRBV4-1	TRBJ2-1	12	ASSQTGSPNEQF